The 31 T cell receptor beta chains in this list originate from one sample, sequenced in a study of blood T cell repertoires in COVID-19. TCRdb keeps only in-frame clones here, not all; method: immunoSEQ multiplex PCR. The top ten clones hold 11% of a sample with around 300,000 clones, 80% to 90% of them seen once. The material sequenced was peripheral blood. Every receptor here comes from a woman in her seventies with acute or convalescent COVID-19.

This clone is a singleton in its sample. The chain links TRBV5-1 to TRBJ2-1, with a weak D call TRBD1 (5 bases). The ends were cut back, 1 base at V and 5 bases at J, with 13 bases in the middle. Germline V gives CDR1 SGHRS, CDR2 YFSETQ. The CDR3 has 15 residues. CDR3 region: CASSLLAGLDNEQFF. CDR3 DNA sequence: TGCGCCAGCAGCTTGTTGGCAGGGTTGGACAATGAGCAGTTCTTC.

J is TRBJ1-1 and V is TRBV5-4, with no clear D. In germline, CDR1 is SGHNT, CDR2 YYREEE (reference sequence). The V end was cut by 4 bases, the J end by 8 bases, with 12 bases between. This CDR3 spans 12 amino acids. CDR3 DNA sequence: TGTGCCAGCAGCGGGAGTACGCTGGAAGCTTTCTTT. Encoded protein: CASSGSTLEAFF.

The V and J genes are TRBV15 and TRBJ1-1; TRBD1 matches 8 bases. There are 15 residues in the CDR3. The germline CDR1 and CDR2 sequences are LNHNV and YYDKDF (reference sequence). V shed 4 bases, J shed 5 bases, and the junction held 9 bases outside the gene matches. Written as DNA, the CDR3 is TGTGCCACCAGCACAGGGGGCAGGAGGGGGACTGAAGCTTTCTTT. Its translation: CATSTGGRRGTEAFF.

The V call is TRBV7-2, the J call TRBJ1-2, with D uncertain. V was trimmed by 1 base and J by 9 bases, leaving 6 bases between them. The germline gives CDR1 SGHTA, CDR2 FQGNSA. The CDR3 totals 11 residues. Here the CDR3 DNA reads TGTGCCAGCAGCTTAGGCAGGAGCTACACCTTC. Its translation: CASSLGRSYTF.

This clone was detected only a few times. The chain uses TRBV2 and TRBJ2-5; maybe TRBD2 (6 bases). This CDR3 contains 12 residues. From germline, CDR1 is SNHLY and CDR2 FYNNEI. V shed 8 bases and J shed 5 bases, with 12 bases lying between them. CDR3 amino acids: CASGGLLETQYF. The CDR3 DNA reads as TGTGCCAGCGGGGGACTTCTCGAGACCCAGTACTTC.

As concerns this clone: The sample contains more than one DNA sequence encoding this CDR3. The gene calls are TRBV20-1 and TRBJ1-1; 7 bases align to TRBD1. Trimming removed 3 bases from V and 6 bases from J; junction bases left unmatched: 4. This CDR3 is 12 amino acids long. Germline assignment: CDR1 DFQATT and CDR2 SNEGSKA (reference sequence). CDR3 region: CSASRQGAEAFF. CDR3 nucleotide sequence: TGCAGTGCTAGTAGACAGGGCGCTGAAGCTTTCTTT.

This rearrangement joins TRBV2 to TRBJ1-4; D call uncertain. Trimming stripped 6 bases from V and 6 bases from J, with 5 bases between. The germline V gene encodes CDR1 SNHLY and CDR2 FYNNEI. CDR3 size: 11 residues. CDR3 sequence reads: CASSYHEKLFF. CDR3 DNA: TGTGCCAGCAGCTATCATGAAAAACTGTTTTTT.

This sequence joins TRBV15 and TRBJ2-7, with 10 bases fitting TRBD1. The V gene end was trimmed by 1 base and the J gene end by 5 bases; junction bases not matched to a gene: 8. This CDR3 comprises 16 residues. Germline V CDR1 and CDR2: LNHNV, YYDKDF (reference sequence). CDR3 sequence: CATSRVYTGTGDEQYF. DNA for the CDR3: TGTGCCACCAGCAGAGTCTATACGGGGACAGGGGACGAGCAGTACTTC.

This clone was seen a few times. The chain has TRBV5-1 and TRBJ1-1; no reliable D call. The CDR3 covers 12 residues. The V end was cut by 5 bases, the J end by 6 bases, with 11 bases between. Looked up from germline, CDR1 is SGHRS and CDR2 is YFSETQ. CDR3 loop: CASRRAGPEAFF. The CDR3 nucleotides read TGCGCCAGCAGGAGAGCTGGGCCTGAAGCTTTCTTT.

The gene calls are TRBV5-1 and TRBJ2-2; TRBD2 agrees at 10 bases. V was clipped by 4 bases and J by 4 bases; unmatched bases: 7. CDR1 and CDR2 (germline): SGHRS, YFSETQ. There are 16 residues in the CDR3. In nucleotides, the CDR3 is TGCGCCAGCAGCCCCCTAGCGGGGGCCACCACCGGGGAGCTGTTTTTT. Translated, it gives CASSPLAGATTGELFF.

This chain connects TRBV10-3 to TRBJ2-1; 10 bases agree with TRBD2. CDR3 size: 17 residues. The germline CDR1 and CDR2 sequences are ENHRY and SYGVKD. V shed 0 bases, J shed 6 bases, and the junction held 8 bases outside the gene matches. CDR3 in amino acids: CAISESFTSGGANEQFF. CDR3 coding DNA: TGTGCCATCAGTGAGTCGTTTACCAGCGGGGGGGCCAATGAGCAGTTCTTC.

The chain links TRBV27 to TRBJ2-7; TRBD1 matches at 7 bases. Trimming removed 5 bases from V and 7 bases from J; junction bases left unmatched: 11. Germline CDR1 MNHEY, CDR2 SMNVEV (reference sequence). The CDR3 length is 14 residues. CDR3 protein: CASSRDRISGEQYF. In DNA, the CDR3 is TGTGCCAGCAGTCGGGACAGAATTTCGGGGGAGCAGTACTTC.

The V gene is TRBV18, the J gene TRBJ1-1, with 7 bases matching TRBD1. V was clipped by 3 bases and J by 3 bases; unmatched bases: 7. The CDR3 is made up of 15 amino acids. The V gene's germline CDR1 is KGHSH and CDR2 LQKENI. The CDR3 DNA sequence: TGTGCCAGCTCACCGGCAGGGGGACGGGACACTGAAGCTTTCTTT. The encoded protein is CASSPAGGRDTEAFF.

This chain joins TRBV6-1 and TRBJ1-5; D ambiguous. V lost 2 bases and J 4 bases, leaving 12 bases between the germline ends. The CDR3 extends over 15 amino acids. Germline assignment: CDR1 MNHNS and CDR2 SASEGT. The CDR3 loop reads CASSESLTGNQPQHF. CDR3 DNA sequence: TGTGCCAGCAGTGAATCTCTGACTGGGAATCAGCCCCAGCATTTT.

The V call is TRBV7-2, the J call TRBJ2-5; 10 nucleotides match TRBD2. CDR3 length: 15 amino acids. J lost 5 bases, V lost 3 bases, and 6 bases had no gene match. The germline gives CDR1 SGHTA, CDR2 FQGNSA. The CDR3 bases are TGTGCCAGCAGCTTCAGCGGGGGGGCGGAGGAGACCCAGTACTTC. Encoded protein: CASSFSGGAEETQYF.

This rearrangement joins TRBV19 to TRBJ1-6; D is perhaps TRBD1 (5 bases). Germline CDR1 LNHDA, CDR2 SQIVND (reference sequence). Between the trimmed V and J ends, which lost 11 bases and 0 bases, there was a span of 17 bases. The CDR3 has 16 residues. This chain's CDR3 is CASRPGHLSYNSPLHF. CDR3 sequence (DNA): TGTGCCTCACGTCCAGGACATCTCTCCTATAATTCACCCCTCCACTTT.

The rearrangement joins TRBV4-1 to TRBJ2-3; 8 nucleotides match TRBD2. CDR3 size: 18 residues. Germline loops: CDR1 MGHRA, CDR2 YSYEKL. J gave up 3 bases and V 1 base, and 12 bases lay outside the gene matches. The CDR3 bases are TGCGCCAGCAGCCAAGGCTGGGGCGGGAGCGGGGGAACAGATACGCAGTATTTT. Translation gives CASSQGWGGSGGTDTQYF.

This clone was seen just once. V usage is TRBV6-5 and J usage is TRBJ1-2, with TRBD1 identical over 8 bases. V was pared by 6 bases and J by 8 bases, with 11 bases of the junction left unmatched. Germline lookup yields CDR1 MNHEY and CDR2 SVGAGI. CDR3 size: 14 residues. In DNA, the CDR3 is TGTGCCAGCAGACTAGACAGGGGCATGAGGGGCTACACCTTC. Its protein product is CASRLDRGMRGYTF.

This clone has more than one count but fewer than ten. At the DNA level, this CDR3 is encoded by other sequences in the same sample as well. This chain connects TRBV18 to TRBJ1-6; the match to TRBD1 covers 11 bases. V shed 3 bases, J shed 8 bases, and the junction held 0 bases outside the gene matches. Germline CDR1 is KGHSH and CDR2 is LQKENI. CDR3 length equals 14 residues. CDR3 in amino acids: CASSPGQGDSPLHF. The CDR3 coding sequence is TGTGCCAGCTCACCGGGACAGGGGGATTCACCCCTCCACTTT.

The V gene is TRBV19, the J gene TRBJ1-4; D not resolved. This CDR3 spans 14 amino acids. Germline-derived CDR1 and CDR2 are LNHDA and SQIVND (reference sequence). The V and J ends lost 6 bases and 2 bases respectively, with 10 bases between them. CDR3 bases: TGTGCCAGTAGCCGCGGGGATACTAATGAAAAACTGTTTTTT. This sequence encodes CASSRGDTNEKLFF.

The chain links TRBV28 to TRBJ1-5; D remains unclear. Trimming removed 6 bases at V and 4 bases at J, with 13 bases between. Germline V gene sequence: CDR1 MDHEN, CDR2 SYDVKM. CDR3 length: 14 amino acids. CDR3 region: CASSLWGGNQPQHF. The DNA of the CDR3 is TGTGCCAGCAGCCTCTGGGGAGGAAATCAGCCCCAGCATTTT.

In DNA, the CDR3 is TGTGCCAGTAGTATATCGGTGCGGGAGCCCCAGCATTTT. This translates into CASSISVREPQHF. The chain has TRBV19 and TRBJ1-5; unclear D gene. The germline V and J ends were trimmed by 2 bases and 8 bases, with 10 bases remaining between them. The CDR3 totals 13 residues. CDR1 and CDR2 (germline): LNHDA, SQIVND (reference sequence).

This chain joins TRBV6-5 and TRBJ1-1, with D perhaps matching TRBD1 (6 bases). This CDR3 spans 15 amino acids. Between the trimmed V and J ends, which lost 2 bases and 7 bases, there was a span of 17 bases. Germline values: CDR1 MNHEY, CDR2 SVGAGI. Here the CDR3 reads CASSYVVGRGIEAFF. As DNA, the CDR3 is TGTGCCAGCAGTTACGTCGTCGGCAGGGGTATTGAAGCTTTCTTT.

This clone was counted between two and nine times. This sequence joins TRBV7-3 and TRBJ2-2; D perhaps matches TRBD2 (5 bases). V lost 0 bases and J 5 bases, leaving 7 bases between the germline ends. The CDR3 contains 14 residues. Looked up from germline, CDR1 is SGHTA and CDR2 is FQGTGA. The CDR3 coding sequence is TGTGCCAGCAGCTTAACGGGAGTGACCGGGGAGCTGTTTTTT. Translated: CASSLTGVTGELFF. Complete variable domain (other parts from reference TRBV7-3 and TRBJ2-2): GAGVSQTPSNKVTEKGKYVELRCDPISGHTALYWYRQSLGQGPEFLIYFQGTGAADDSGLPNDRFFAVRPEGSVSTLKIQRTERGDSAVYLCASSLTGVTGELFFGEGSRLTVL.

A few counts support this clone. The sample contains more than one DNA sequence encoding this CDR3. This chain joins TRBV7-3 and TRBJ1-1; D call uncertain. This CDR3 is 14 amino acids long. The germline gives CDR1 SGHTA, CDR2 FQGTGA. Trimming removed 2 bases from V and 1 base from J, with 8 bases in between. For the CDR3, the DNA is TGTGCCAGCAGCTTAGGAGGAAGGAACACTGAAGCTTTCTTT. Its protein is CASSLGGRNTEAFF.

This clone came up a few times. V gene TRBV13 combines with J gene TRBJ1-1, with 9 positions matching TRBD1. The J segment lost 11 bases and the V segment lost 5 bases, leaving 12 bases of the junction unmatched. Germline V gene data show CDR1 as PRHDT and CDR2 as FYEKMQ (reference sequence). The CDR3 is 14 amino acids. The CDR3 here is CASSRRDRARGAFF. The CDR3 region has the DNA TGTGCCAGCAGCCGCCGGGACAGGGCACGGGGGGCTTTCTTT.

This chain joins TRBV4-1 and TRBJ2-7, with D unresolved. Trimming removed 5 bases at V and 6 bases at J, with 20 bases between. Germline CDR1 reads MGHRA; CDR2 reads YSYEKL. The CDR3 has 15 residues. The CDR3 loop is CASSSRGTPISEQYF. The CDR3 DNA follows: TGCGCCAGCAGCTCAAGAGGTACCCCCATCAGCGAGCAGTACTTC.

This chain uses TRBV3-1 (or the pseudogene TRBV3-2) with TRBJ2-7, with D perhaps matching TRBD2 (6 bases). CDR3 length: 16 residues. The germline gives CDR1 LGHDT, CDR2 YNNKEL (reference sequence). The V gene lost 2 bases and the J gene lost 0 bases, with 14 bases spanning the gap. The CDR3 DNA follows: TGTGCCAGCAGCCAAAGGGGAACCGGGAGCTCCTACGAGCAGTACTTC. The encoded protein is CASSQRGTGSSYEQYF.

The V and J genes are TRBV2 and TRBJ1-2, with 7 bases identical to TRBD1. V dropped 6 bases and J dropped 7; count of bases not matched to a gene: 17. Germline V gene sequence: CDR1 SNHLY, CDR2 FYNNEI. This CDR3 comprises 16 residues. The CDR3 protein is CASSLFPAGGASGYTF. The CDR3 DNA sequence: TGTGCCAGCAGCCTCTTCCCGGCAGGGGGAGCCTCTGGCTACACCTTC.

The CDR3 protein is CASSNRQMNTEAFF. The CDR3 DNA reads TGTGCCAGCAGTAACCGACAGATGAACACTGAAGCTTTCTTT. This rearrangement joins TRBV6-2 or TRBV6-3 to TRBJ1-1; the D gene is possibly TRBD1 (5 bases). The CDR3 has 14 amino acids. Looked up from germline, CDR1 is MNHEY and CDR2 is SVGEGT. Trimming removed 5 bases from V and 0 bases from J, with 10 bases in between.

The chain couples TRBV5-4 to TRBJ1-2; TRBD1 might be the D (5 bases). Trimming took off 8 bases at V and 4 bases at J, with 15 bases between the two ends. Per germline, CDR1 SGHNT and CDR2 YYREEE (reference sequence). This CDR3 has 13 residues. In DNA form, the CDR3 reads TGTGCCAGTACTTACGGGGGGAGCTATGGCTACACCTTC. As protein: CASTYGGSYGYTF.